This is a list of T cell receptor beta chains from one sample in a study of cytomegalovirus exposure and HLA in healthy donors. Here immunoSEQ multiplex PCR was the method, and the copy in TCRdb shows in-frame clones only, minus some. The profile shows roughly 90,000 clones, about 84% of them singletons. Sequencing used PBMCs. These receptors all stem from a man aged 18 to 30 in good health and CMV-seronegative. Each CDR3 is given with its conserved first and last residue. The D gene is left open where the match is weak. Not all rows give a size; the values are once, few, many and, for expanded clones, a class.

14 | . | TRBD1 | TRBJ2-4 | TRBV6-1 | CASRAGTGVKIQYF
14 | . | . | TRBJ1-2 | TRBV5-6 | CASSFYSEIYGYTF
17 | . | . | TRBJ2-1 | TRBV4-1 | CASSQDLQGAPYNEQFF
14 | once | . | TRBJ2-1 | TRBV7-9 | CASNPSNIYNEQFF
15 | . | . | TRBJ2-2 | TRBV5-1 | CASSLGQGGTGELFF
15 | . | TRBD2 | TRBJ2-2 | TRBV9 | CASSAREGWTGELFF
15 | . | TRBD1 | TRBJ1-1 | TRBV19 | CASSPERTGDTEAFF
13 | . | . | TRBJ1-2 | TRBV30 | CAWISGADYGYTF
15 | . | TRBD1 | TRBJ2-7 | TRBV19 | CASSIGGQGAREQYF
13 | . | . | TRBJ1-2 | TRBV30 | CAWSPHTNYGYTF
11 | . | . | TRBJ1-2 | TRBV20-1 | CSGAGHGGYTF
16 | . | . | TRBJ1-1 | TRBV6-5 | CASSYSTQGRDTEAFF
16 | once | . | TRBJ2-7 | TRBV11-2 | CASRPAGQKPYYEQYF
13 | . | . | TRBJ1-1 | TRBV6-5 | CASSSPLTSWAFF
14 | . | . | TRBJ2-7 | TRBV4-1 | CASSQVGREGEQYF
10 | . | . | TRBJ1-2 | TRBV20-1 | CSARDESYTF
13 | few | . | TRBJ1-6 | TRBV6-5 | CASSLAGNSPLHF
15 | . | TRBD1 | TRBJ2-1 | TRBV6-4 | CASSDPGQGVDEQFF
14 | . | . | TRBJ1-5 | TRBV5-6 | CASSGRGTNQPQHF
17 | . | TRBD1 | TRBJ2-7 | TRBV30 | CAWNLAKGTGYPYEQYF
20 | . | TRBD2 | TRBJ2-2 | TRBV7-3 | CASSLRSGGGAGKNTGELFF
13 | . | TRBD1 | TRBJ1-1 | TRBV18 | CASSPDRDTEAFF
13 | . | TRBD1 | TRBJ2-1 | TRBV14 | CASSWDRLNEQFF
15 | . | . | TRBJ1-2 | TRBV9 | CASSVGSGRGYGYTF
14 | . | TRBD1 | TRBJ1-2 | TRBV4-2 | CASSQGQGSYGYTF
15 | . | . | TRBJ2-3 | TRBV9 | CASTDSGQSTDTQYF
16 | . | TRBD2 | TRBJ2-5 | TRBV7-9 | CASSSTTGLGLETQYF
12 | . | . | TRBJ1-3 | TRBV6-1 | CASSLSGNTIYF
16 | . | . | TRBJ1-1 | TRBV5-4 | CASSPGAGVWNTEAFF
17 | . | . | TRBJ2-7 | TRBV5-6 | CASSHGTQSGSSYEQYF
17 | once | . | TRBJ1-3 | TRBV2 | CASSPNQGIFSGNTIYF
14 | . | TRBD1 | TRBJ1-2 | TRBV6-1 | CASSEAGQGAGYTF
14 | . | TRBD1 | TRBJ1-2 | TRBV9 | CASSVVEQGYGYTF
15 | . | . | TRBJ2-3 | TRBV9 | CASSPLTGRTDTQYF
14 | . | . | TRBJ2-3 | TRBV19 | CASSMSGLTDTQYF
13 | . | . | TRBJ1-4 | TRBV29-1 | CSAVPEVSEKLFF
17 | . | TRBD2 | TRBJ2-2 | TRBV7-2 | CASSFPAGGRSTGELFF
17 | . | . | TRBJ2-6 | TRBV5-5 | CASSRFIMSSGANVLTF
13 | . | . | TRBJ2-3 | TRBV27 | CASSYRDVDTQYF
13 | . | . | TRBJ1-1 | TRBV6-1 | CASRGSGSTEAFF
15 | . | . | TRBJ2-5 | TRBV9 | CASSVGSSDQETQYF
13 | . | . | TRBJ1-1 | TRBV29-1 | CSASPAGGTEAFF
15 | . | TRBD1 | TRBJ1-1 | TRBV11-3 | CASSLGRDSQVGAFF
12 | . | . | TRBJ1-1 | TRBV11-2 | CASSLTSTEAFF
16 | . | TRBD1 | TRBJ1-5 | TRBV6-1 | CASSETWTGSNQPQHF
11 | few | . | TRBJ1-1 | TRBV6-5 | CASSEEIEAFF
12 | . | . | TRBJ2-1 | TRBV30 | CAYGLRYNEQFF
14 | . | . | . | TRBV12-5 | CASGSGTVSYEQYF
15 | . | TRBD1 | TRBJ2-3 | TRBV11-2 | CASSWGTDSTDTQYF